This TCR beta chain is drawn from a study of cytomegalovirus exposure and HLA in healthy donors. Findings of the study overall: Reports described diagnosis of cytomegalovirus status by the classifier as highly specific and sensitive. TCR beta chains numbering some 150 were designated cytomegalovirus-associated. A few chains tied to CMV proved CMV antigen-specific in vitro.

This CDR3 has 12 residues. V dropped 0 bases and J dropped 6 bases, with 6 bases sitting between them. Germline values: CDR1 SGHRS, CDR2 YFSETQ. The donors were part of the validation cohort of 95 to 150 subjects. That cohort was separate from the first cohort, which comprised roughly 670 subjects. The data were produced by immunoSEQ multiplex PCR, yet TCRdb's version contains in-frame clones alone and is incomplete. This sample has about 360,000 clones, with about nine tenths found just once. In regard to this clone: As yet, its antigen is unknown.

The receptor was isolated from a woman under 30 in good health and CMV-seronegative. This rearrangement joins TRBV5-1 to TRBJ1-2; D possibly corresponds to TRBD1 (5 bases). The sample comprised PBMCs. CDR3 coding DNA: TGCGCCAGCAGCTTGGAAGGGGATGGCTACACCTTC. Translation gives CASSLEGDGYTF.